This is a list of T cell receptor beta chains from one sample in a study of OX40 agonist ivuxolimab in advanced cancers. Generated by immunoSEQ multiplex PCR, the TCRdb table keeps only in-frame clones and is missing some. Of 65,000 to 85,000 clones in the sample, approximately 88% were seen once. The sample here was CD4+ or CD8+ T cells sorted from blood, taken in a trial of the OX40 agonist ivuxolimab. Receptors originate from an adult with an advanced solid tumor such as melanoma, head and neck, liver or kidney cancer. Each CDR3 is given with its conserved first and last residue. The order of the fields is J gene, clone size, D gene, V gene, CDR3 DNA, CDR3 protein. A D gene is named only where the DNA matches it firmly. Size tells how often a clone was seen (once, few, many) or the class of an expanded clone, and some rows leave it out.

j_gene: TRBJ2-3; abundance: once; d_gene: -; v_gene: TRBV28; CDR3nt: TGTGCCAGCAGTTTAATCACAGATACGCAGTATTTT; CDR3aa: CASSLITDTQYF
j_gene: TRBJ2-1; abundance: once; d_gene: TRBD2; v_gene: TRBV18; CDR3nt: TGTGCCAGCTCACCAGGACTAGCGGGGGGGCGACCCTACAATGAGCAGTTCTTC; CDR3aa: CASSPGLAGGRPYNEQFF
j_gene: TRBJ2-1; abundance: -; d_gene: TRBD1; v_gene: TRBV19; CDR3nt: TGTGCCAGTAGCACTCGGGACAGGGTGGGGAATGAGCAGTTCTTC; CDR3aa: CASSTRDRVGNEQFF
j_gene: TRBJ1-5; abundance: -; d_gene: -; v_gene: TRBV7-9; CDR3nt: TGTGCCAGCAGCTTGGCAGGGGATCAGCCCCAGCATTTT; CDR3aa: CASSLAGDQPQHF
j_gene: TRBJ1-2; abundance: -; d_gene: -; v_gene: TRBV9; CDR3nt: TGTGCCAGCAGCGAGCGAGCATGGTCCTATGGCTACACCTTC; CDR3aa: CASSERAWSYGYTF
j_gene: TRBJ2-7; abundance: -; d_gene: TRBD2; v_gene: TRBV7-2; CDR3nt: TGTGCCAGCAGCTTTAGCGGGAGCTCCTACGAGCAGTACTTC; CDR3aa: CASSFSGSSYEQYF
j_gene: TRBJ1-2; abundance: -; d_gene: -; v_gene: TRBV4-2; CDR3nt: TGTGCCAGCAGCCAAGATGGGGAAGCCTATGGCTACACCTTC; CDR3aa: CASSQDGEAYGYTF
j_gene: TRBJ1-2; abundance: -; d_gene: -; v_gene: TRBV29-1; CDR3nt: TGCAGCGTTGAAGAACCAGGACGGGGAGACTATGGCTACACCTTC; CDR3aa: CSVEEPGRGDYGYTF
j_gene: TRBJ2-2; abundance: -; d_gene: -; v_gene: TRBV5-6; CDR3nt: TGTGCCAGCAGCTTGGCTTCCTACTTTACCGGGGAGCTGTTTTTT; CDR3aa: CASSLASYFTGELFF
j_gene: TRBJ1-1; abundance: -; d_gene: -; v_gene: TRBV29-1; CDR3nt: TGCAGCGGTAGAGTGAACACTGAAGCTTTCTTT; CDR3aa: CSGRVNTEAFF
j_gene: TRBJ1-2; abundance: -; d_gene: -; v_gene: TRBV7-9; CDR3nt: TGTGCCAGCAGCCTCATTGAAACAGGGCACTGTGGCTACACCTTC; CDR3aa: CASSLIETGHCGYTF
j_gene: TRBJ1-1; abundance: -; d_gene: -; v_gene: TRBV5-6; CDR3nt: TGTGCCAGCAGCTTGGCCGTATATAGGGCCCCGAACACTGAAGCTTTCTTT; CDR3aa: CASSLAVYRAPNTEAFF
j_gene: TRBJ2-3; abundance: -; d_gene: -; v_gene: TRBV7-2; CDR3nt: TGTGCCAGCAGCTTTATTAGCACAGATACGCAGTATTTT; CDR3aa: CASSFISTDTQYF
j_gene: TRBJ1-1; abundance: once; d_gene: -; v_gene: TRBV5-4; CDR3nt: TGTGCCAGCAGCCTCCACAGTAGGAACACTGAAGCTTTCTTT; CDR3aa: CASSLHSRNTEAFF
j_gene: TRBJ2-6; abundance: -; d_gene: TRBD2; v_gene: TRBV19; CDR3nt: TGTGCCAGTAGTATAGCGGGGGGTAGTGCTGGGGCCAACGTCCTGACTTTC; CDR3aa: CASSIAGGSAGANVLTF
j_gene: TRBJ1-3; abundance: few; d_gene: -; v_gene: TRBV28; CDR3nt: TGTGCCAGCAGTTGGAGGGGCTCTGGAAACACCATATATTTT; CDR3aa: CASSWRGSGNTIYF
j_gene: TRBJ1-1; abundance: -; d_gene: -; v_gene: TRBV5-1; CDR3nt: TGCGCCAGCAGCCCCCAGACGGGCCTTGAAGCTTTCTTT; CDR3aa: CASSPQTGLEAFF
j_gene: TRBJ2-2; abundance: -; d_gene: TRBD2; v_gene: TRBV9; CDR3nt: TGTGCCAGCAGCGCCTTCTCGGGACTAGCCACCGGGGAGCTGTTTTTT; CDR3aa: CASSAFSGLATGELFF
j_gene: TRBJ2-2; abundance: -; d_gene: -; v_gene: TRBV2; CDR3nt: TGTGCCAGCAGTGAAGTGGGGACGACTACCGGGGAGCTGTTTTTT; CDR3aa: CASSEVGTTTGELFF
j_gene: TRBJ2-1; abundance: once; d_gene: TRBD2; v_gene: TRBV29-1; CDR3nt: TGCAGCGTTGAAGATCTTTTGGGACTAGCGAAGCAGTTCTTC; CDR3aa: CSVEDLLGLAKQFF
j_gene: TRBJ1-1; abundance: -; d_gene: -; v_gene: TRBV7-9; CDR3nt: TGTGCCAGCAGCTTATGGTTGGGATTGAGCACTGAAGCTTTCTTT; CDR3aa: CASSLWLGLSTEAFF
j_gene: TRBJ2-7; abundance: -; d_gene: TRBD1; v_gene: TRBV28; CDR3nt: TGTGCCAGCAGACCTCATCCGGGACAGGGATTTTACGAGCAGTACTTC; CDR3aa: CASRPHPGQGFYEQYF
j_gene: TRBJ1-5; abundance: -; d_gene: TRBD1; v_gene: TRBV6-5; CDR3nt: TGTGCCAGCAGGTACCACAGGGGGTTAATTAGCCAGCCCCAGCATTTT; CDR3aa: CASRYHRGLISQPQHF
j_gene: TRBJ2-7; abundance: -; d_gene: -; v_gene: TRBV10-2; CDR3nt: TGCGCCAGCAGGACGGTAACCCCGACCTACGAGCAGTACTTC; CDR3aa: CASRTVTPTYEQYF